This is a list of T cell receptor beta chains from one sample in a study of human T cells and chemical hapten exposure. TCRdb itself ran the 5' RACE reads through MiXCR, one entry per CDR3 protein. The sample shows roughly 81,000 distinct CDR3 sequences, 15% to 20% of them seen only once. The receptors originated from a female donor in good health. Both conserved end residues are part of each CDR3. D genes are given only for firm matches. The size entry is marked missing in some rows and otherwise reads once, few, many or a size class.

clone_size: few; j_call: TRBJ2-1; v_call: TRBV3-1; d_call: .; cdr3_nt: TGTGCCAGCAGCCAGGTACCGGGAGATTCCTACAATGAGCAGTTCTTC; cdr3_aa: CASSQVPGDSYNEQFF
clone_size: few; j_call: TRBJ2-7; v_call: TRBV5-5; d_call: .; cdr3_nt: TGTGCCAGCAGCTTGGATCAGGCCTCCTACGAGCAGTACTTC; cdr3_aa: CASSLDQASYEQYF
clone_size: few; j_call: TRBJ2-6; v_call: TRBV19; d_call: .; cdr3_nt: TGTGCCAGTAGTATCCCAGGGGCTGGGGCCAACGTCCTGACTTTC; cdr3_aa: CASSIPGAGANVLTF
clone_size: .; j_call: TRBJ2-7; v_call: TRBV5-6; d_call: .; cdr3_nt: TGTGCCAGCACCTTACTTGGACCGGGGGCGAGTACCTACGAGCAGTACTTC; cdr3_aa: CASTLLGPGASTYEQYF
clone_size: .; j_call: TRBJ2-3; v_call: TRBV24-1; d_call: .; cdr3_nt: TGTGCCACCAGTGAAGCCGGGACCCTGAGCACAGATACGCAGTATTTT; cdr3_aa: CATSEAGTLSTDTQYF
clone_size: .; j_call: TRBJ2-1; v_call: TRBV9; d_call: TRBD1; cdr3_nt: TGTGCCAGCAGTGGCTCGGGACAGTCCCTGAATGAGCAGTTCTTC; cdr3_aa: CASSGSGQSLNEQFF
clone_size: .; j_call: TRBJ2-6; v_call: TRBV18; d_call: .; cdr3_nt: TGTGCCAGCTCCCGGGTAAAGAACTCTGGGGCCAACGTCCTGACTTTC; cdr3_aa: CASSRVKNSGANVLTF
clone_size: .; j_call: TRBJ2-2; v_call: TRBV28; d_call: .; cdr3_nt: TGTGCCAGCAGGCTTCGGAGGACCCCGAACACCGGGGAGCTGTTTTTT; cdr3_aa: CASRLRRTPNTGELFF
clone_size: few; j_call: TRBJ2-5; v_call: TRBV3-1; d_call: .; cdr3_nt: TGTGCCAGCAGCCCGGAGGGGGGCCGTCTAGAGACCCAGTACTTC; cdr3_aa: CASSPEGGRLETQYF
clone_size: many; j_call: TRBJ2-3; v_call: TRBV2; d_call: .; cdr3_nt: TGTGCCAGCACGACAGGAACCACAGATACGCAGTATTTT; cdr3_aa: CASTTGTTDTQYF
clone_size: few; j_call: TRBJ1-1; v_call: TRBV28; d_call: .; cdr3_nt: TGTGCCAGCAGTTTATTGGTTGACCATGAAGCTTTCTTT; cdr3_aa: CASSLLVDHEAFF
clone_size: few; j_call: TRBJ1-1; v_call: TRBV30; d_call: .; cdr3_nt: TGTGCCTGGAGTGTACTCTCAGAAGCTTTCTTT; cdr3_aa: CAWSVLSEAFF
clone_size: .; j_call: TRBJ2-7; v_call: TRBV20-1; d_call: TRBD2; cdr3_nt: TGCAGTGCTAGAGGCTATACAACTAGCGGGAGTTACGAGCAGTACTTC; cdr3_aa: CSARGYTTSGSYEQYF
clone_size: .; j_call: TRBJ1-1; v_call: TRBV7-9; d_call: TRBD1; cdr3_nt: TGTGCCAGCAGCTTAAGAGGACAGGGGGAGCTTGAAGCTTTCTTT; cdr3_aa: CASSLRGQGELEAFF
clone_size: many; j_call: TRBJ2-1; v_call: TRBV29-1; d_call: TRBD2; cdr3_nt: TGCAGCGCTACCTCGGGACTAGACGATGAGCAGTTCTTC; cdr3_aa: CSATSGLDDEQFF
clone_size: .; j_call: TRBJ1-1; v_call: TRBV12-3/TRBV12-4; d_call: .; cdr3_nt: TGTGCCAGCAGTACGGCTGTAGCGAACACTGAAGCTTTCTTT; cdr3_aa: CASSTAVANTEAFF
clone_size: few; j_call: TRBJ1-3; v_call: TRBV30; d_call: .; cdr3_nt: TGTGCCTGGACAGGGACTGGAAACACCATATATTTT; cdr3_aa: CAWTGTGNTIYF
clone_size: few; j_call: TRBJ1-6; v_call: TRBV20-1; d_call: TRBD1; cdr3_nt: TGCAGTGCCCGGGCAGGGGGCTACTCACCCCTCCACTTT; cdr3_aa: CSARAGGYSPLHF
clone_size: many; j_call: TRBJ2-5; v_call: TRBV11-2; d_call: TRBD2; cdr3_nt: TGTGCCAGCAGCTTAGGACTTACTAGCGGGGCCCGAGAGACCCAGTACTTC; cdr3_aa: CASSLGLTSGARETQYF
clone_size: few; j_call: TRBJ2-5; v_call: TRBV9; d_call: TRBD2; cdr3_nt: TGTGCCAGCAGCGTAGGGAGCACTAGCGGGGGGGAAGAGACCCAGTACTTC; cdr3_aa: CASSVGSTSGGEETQYF